These T cell receptor beta chains were read from a single sample in a study of T cells in Graves' hyperthyroidism and ophthalmopathy. TCRdb redid the calling of the multiplex PCR reads with MiXCR, one entry per CDR3 protein. Of around 700,000 distinct CDR3 sequences listed, around 19% are singletons. The sample taken for sequencing was blood. The source of these receptors is a woman between 50 and 59 years old with Graves' hyperthyroidism that later progressed to Graves' ophthalmopathy. Each CDR3 is given with its conserved first and last residue. Each record gives: D gene, V gene, clone size, J gene, CDR3 protein, CDR3 DNA. D genes are given only for firm matches. Size tells how often a clone was seen (once, few, many) or the class of an expanded clone, and some rows leave it out.

D gene: NA
V gene: TRBV5-1
clone size: many
J gene: TRBJ1-5
CDR3 protein: CASSLNGRSNQPQHF
CDR3 DNA: TGCGCCAGCAGCTTGAACGGACGGAGCAATCAGCCCCAGCATTTT

D gene: NA
V gene: TRBV30
clone size: many
J gene: TRBJ1-2
CDR3 protein: CAWSVRQGRGGYTF
CDR3 DNA: TGTGCCTGGAGTGTACGTCAGGGAAGGGGTGGCTACACCTTC

D gene: NA
V gene: TRBV20-1
clone size: few
J gene: TRBJ2-5
CDR3 protein: CSAHSRRSQETQYF
CDR3 DNA: TGCAGTGCTCATTCTAGGCGTTCTCAAGAGACCCAGTACTTC

D gene: NA
V gene: TRBV29-1
clone size: few
J gene: TRBJ1-2
CDR3 protein: CSVPGRGYGYTF
CDR3 DNA: TGCAGCGTGCCCGGACGGGGGTATGGCTACACCTTC

D gene: TRBD1
V gene: TRBV2
clone size: NA
J gene: TRBJ2-2
CDR3 protein: CASIPVVWDRGPVGELFF
CDR3 DNA: TGTGCCAGCATCCCCGTTGTGTGGGACAGGGGGCCGGTCGGGGAGCTGTTTTTT

D gene: NA
V gene: TRBV20-1
clone size: many
J gene: TRBJ1-1
CDR3 protein: CSAVGRGTEAFF
CDR3 DNA: TGCAGTGCCGTGGGCAGGGGCACTGAAGCTTTCTTT

D gene: NA
V gene: TRBV7-9
clone size: many
J gene: TRBJ2-3
CDR3 protein: CASSPKDSSSTDTQYF
CDR3 DNA: TGTGCCAGCAGCCCGAAGGACAGTTCTAGCACAGATACGCAGTATTTT

D gene: NA
V gene: TRBV25-1
clone size: NA
J gene: TRBJ2-5
CDR3 protein: CASSDDKGLETQYF
CDR3 DNA: TGTGCCAGCAGTGATGATAAGGGTCTGGAGACCCAGTACTTC

D gene: NA
V gene: TRBV19
clone size: NA
J gene: TRBJ2-1
CDR3 protein: CASTREVGNEQFF
CDR3 DNA: TGTGCCAGTACCAGGGAGGTGGGCAATGAGCAGTTCTTC

D gene: TRBD1
V gene: TRBV12-3/TRBV12-4
clone size: many
J gene: TRBJ2-1
CDR3 protein: CASRRGQGTYNEQFF
CDR3 DNA: TGTGCCAGCAGGCGGGGACAGGGTACCTACAATGAGCAGTTCTTC

D gene: TRBD2
V gene: TRBV12-3/TRBV12-4
clone size: NA
J gene: TRBJ2-7
CDR3 protein: CASSLTSGDYEQYF
CDR3 DNA: TGTGCCAGCAGTTTGACTAGCGGGGACTACGAGCAGTACTTC

D gene: NA
V gene: TRBV5-1
clone size: NA
J gene: TRBJ2-2
CDR3 protein: CASRDTGELFF
CDR3 DNA: TGCGCCAGCAGAGACACCGGGGAGCTGTTTTTT

D gene: NA
V gene: TRBV5-4
clone size: many
J gene: TRBJ2-3
CDR3 protein: CASSLPNTDTQYF
CDR3 DNA: TGTGCCAGCAGCTTACCCAACACAGATACGCAGTATTTT

D gene: NA
V gene: TRBV30
clone size: many
J gene: TRBJ1-2
CDR3 protein: CAWADRNYGYTF
CDR3 DNA: TGTGCCTGGGCGGACCGGAACTATGGCTACACCTTC

D gene: NA
V gene: TRBV20-1
clone size: few
J gene: TRBJ2-1
CDR3 protein: CSASRLAWNEQFF
CDR3 DNA: TGCAGTGCTAGTAGGCTAGCGTGGAATGAGCAGTTCTTC

D gene: NA
V gene: TRBV4-1
clone size: few
J gene: TRBJ1-5
CDR3 protein: CASSQEAGAFGQPQHF
CDR3 DNA: TGCGCCAGCAGCCAAGAAGCGGGGGCTTTCGGACAGCCCCAGCATTTT

D gene: NA
V gene: TRBV20-1
clone size: NA
J gene: TRBJ1-2
CDR3 protein: CSAIEWLGARANYGYTF
CDR3 DNA: TGCAGTGCTATTGAGTGGCTGGGGGCGAGAGCTAACTATGGCTACACCTTC

D gene: NA
V gene: TRBV20-1
clone size: NA
J gene: TRBJ2-5
CDR3 protein: CSARDKGMGTQYF
CDR3 DNA: TGCAGTGCTAGAGATAAGGGAATGGGAACCCAGTACTTC

D gene: TRBD2
V gene: TRBV9
clone size: few
J gene: TRBJ2-3
CDR3 protein: CASSAFGLAGGITDTQYF
CDR3 DNA: TGTGCCAGCAGCGCATTTGGACTAGCGGGGGGGATCACAGATACGCAGTATTTT

D gene: NA
V gene: TRBV5-1
clone size: many
J gene: TRBJ1-4
CDR3 protein: CASSLNSGTREKLFF
CDR3 DNA: TGCGCCAGCAGCTTGAATTCCGGGACACGGGAAAAACTGTTTTTT

D gene: TRBD1
V gene: TRBV10-2
clone size: NA
J gene: TRBJ1-4
CDR3 protein: CASRQTGENEKLFF
CDR3 DNA: TGCGCCAGCAGGCAGACAGGGGAGAACGAAAAACTGTTTTTT

D gene: NA
V gene: TRBV20-1
clone size: many
J gene: TRBJ1-1
CDR3 protein: CSASGSLRWTEAFF
CDR3 DNA: TGCAGTGCTAGTGGGTCGCTAAGATGGACTGAAGCTTTCTTT

D gene: NA
V gene: TRBV4-1
clone size: few
J gene: TRBJ1-1
CDR3 protein: CASSQGHFTEAFF
CDR3 DNA: TGCGCCAGCAGCCAAGGGCACTTCACTGAAGCTTTCTTT

D gene: NA
V gene: TRBV20-1
clone size: NA
J gene: TRBJ2-1
CDR3 protein: CSARTPGGVVGSYNEQFF
CDR3 DNA: TGCAGTGCTAGAACCCCCGGGGGAGTAGTAGGTTCCTACAATGAGCAGTTCTTC

D gene: TRBD1
V gene: TRBV11-3
clone size: NA
J gene: TRBJ2-5
CDR3 protein: CAGSQGWTGGQETQYF
CDR3 DNA: TGTGCCGGCAGCCAAGGGTGGACAGGGGGCCAAGAGACCCAGTACTTC

D gene: NA
V gene: TRBV4-1
clone size: few
J gene: TRBJ1-5
CDR3 protein: CASSQAAGKGNQPQHF
CDR3 DNA: TGCGCCAGCAGCCAGGCGGCGGGGAAGGGCAATCAGCCCCAGCATTTT

D gene: NA
V gene: TRBV4-1
clone size: many
J gene: TRBJ2-5
CDR3 protein: CASSPPYTQETQYF
CDR3 DNA: TGCGCCAGCAGCCCTCCTTACACCCAAGAGACCCAGTACTTC

D gene: NA
V gene: TRBV19
clone size: few
J gene: TRBJ2-5
CDR3 protein: CASSTWTEQETQYF
CDR3 DNA: TGTGCCAGTAGTACCTGGACAGAACAAGAGACCCAGTACTTC

D gene: TRBD1
V gene: TRBV3-1
clone size: few
J gene: TRBJ1-6
CDR3 protein: CASSENRGSPLHF
CDR3 DNA: TGTGCCAGCAGCGAAAACAGGGGTTCACCCCTCCACTTT

D gene: NA
V gene: TRBV12-3/TRBV12-4
clone size: few
J gene: TRBJ1-5
CDR3 protein: CASSSYTDSNQPQHF
CDR3 DNA: TGTGCCAGCAGCTCGTACACCGATAGCAATCAGCCCCAGCATTTT

D gene: TRBD1
V gene: TRBV15
clone size: few
J gene: TRBJ2-1
CDR3 protein: CATGPGQGPFSYNEQFF
CDR3 DNA: TGTGCCACCGGACCGGGACAGGGGCCTTTCTCCTACAATGAGCAGTTCTTC

D gene: NA
V gene: TRBV9
clone size: few
J gene: TRBJ2-2
CDR3 protein: CASSLTSGADTGELFF
CDR3 DNA: TGTGCCAGCAGCCTAACATCGGGGGCGGACACCGGGGAGCTGTTTTTT